This entry features one T cell receptor (beta chain) sequence. The antigen is undetermined. The PCR ran on 60 Vbeta and 13 Jbeta primers. The data were produced by immunoSEQ multiplex PCR, yet TCRdb's version contains in-frame clones alone and is incomplete. This table has about 150,000 clones, approximately 80% appearing once. This record comes from a study of cytomegalovirus exposure and HLA in healthy donors. Study-level information: Tens of millions of unique TCRs, all from HLA-typed donors, were included in an early release of the data.

V shed 6 bases and J 2 bases; nucleotides not matched to a gene: 5. Germline assignment: CDR1 LNHDA and CDR2 SQIVND (reference sequence). There are 14 residues in the CDR3. Study-wide findings and caveats: Rarity marked most TCR sequences, yet some public TCRs occurred in many donors. TCR beta chains numbering roughly 150 were designated cytomegalovirus-associated.

What was sequenced was PBMCs. The chain is built from TRBV19 and TRBJ2-7; 9 bases are shared with TRBD2. The clonotype was recovered from a middle-aged woman in good health and CMV-seropositive. CDR3: CASSPSGIAYEQYF. The CDR3 DNA sequence: TGTGCCAGTAGCCCTAGCGGGATAGCCTACGAGCAGTACTTC.